This TCR beta chain was profiled in a study of T cell clonotyping in hematopoietic cell transplantation. Recipient blood drawn about 28 days pretransplant and days 30, 100, 180 after. The CDR3 contains 16 residues. Looked up from germline, CDR1 is SGHRS and CDR2 is YFSETQ. The V segment lost 4 bases and the J segment 1 base; nucleotides outside the gene matches: 7. This table comes from immunoSEQ multiplex PCR, and its TCRdb copy is limited to in-frame clones, with some not included. The data hold roughly 30,000 clones, with 90% to 95% observed a single time. The J gene is TRBJ2-5, the V gene TRBV5-1; TRBD2 agrees at 10 bases. The clonotype originates from a female patient aged 50-59 years who had an allogeneic stem cell transplant from a related donor, so the T cells may come from the graft donor. Some clones in this sample may be carry-over from other donors' samples. This specimen was PBMCs, taken 100 days after allogeneic stem cell transplant. The CDR3 loop reads CASSLGLAGAQETQYF. DNA for the CDR3: TGCGCCAGCAGCCTGGGGCTAGCGGGGGCCCAAGAGACCCAGTACTTC.